Shown below are 31 T cell receptor beta chains from a single sample sequenced in a study of regulatory T cells in long-lasting Graves disease. Time point in this sample: newly diagnosed GD, antithyroid drugs for less than 3 months. RNA extracted from PBMCs served as the sequencing template. Investigators prepared the TCR beta libraries by applying iRepertoire HTBI primers and Arm-PCR of CDR3 regions. Each CDR3 protein is one row after TCRdb ran MiXCR on the multiplex PCR reads. In the table there are approximately 540,000 distinct CDR3 sequences, about 12% of which are singletons. This sample also belongs to another study, concerning T cells in Graves' hyperthyroidism and ophthalmopathy.

This sample comprised peripheral blood mononuclear cells (PBMCs), obtained at new diagnosis, from a patient treated with antithyroid drugs. The receptors were gathered from a woman between 25 and 40 years old with Graves disease.

The genes are TRBV20-1 and TRBJ1-4; D unclear. V was shortened by 0 bases and J by 8 bases, with 16 bases between the two germline ends. CDR3 size: 15 residues. Germline values: CDR1 DFQATT, CDR2 SNEGSKA (reference sequence). CDR3 DNA sequence: TGCAGTGCTAGAGATTACGGCAGAGCTTTAGAAAAACTGTTTTTT. This translates into CSARDYGRALEKLFF.

Many counts were recorded for this clonotype. V usage is TRBV11-2 and J usage is TRBJ2-2; TRBD2 matches 8 bases. The J segment lost 4 bases and the V segment lost 7 bases, leaving 14 bases of the junction unmatched. Germline CDR1 reads SGHAT; CDR2 reads FQNNGV. The CDR3 covers 17 residues. Here the CDR3 reads CASTPLKREPGTGELFF. The DNA for the CDR3 is TGTGCCAGCACCCCCTTGAAGCGGGAGCCGGGCACCGGGGAGCTGTTTTTT.

This clonotype was recorded many times. The chain links TRBV10-3 to TRBJ2-3; D call uncertain. The CDR3 length is 13 residues. Trimming took off 7 bases at V and 5 bases at J, with 13 bases between the two ends. CDR1 is ENHRY and CDR2 is SYGVKD in the germline V gene. The CDR3 here is CAITPGWGDTQYF. Written as DNA, the CDR3 is TGTGCCATCACCCCCGGGTGGGGAGATACGCAGTATTTT.

The chain recombines TRBV4-1 with TRBJ2-7; D is ambiguous. CDR3 length: 17 amino acids. Trimming took off 3 bases at V and 3 bases at J, with 21 bases between the two ends. Germline V gene data show CDR1 as MGHRA and CDR2 as YSYEKL. The CDR3 nucleotides are TGCGCCAGCAGCCACCCCATAGGAGATCAAGAGATCTACGAGCAGTACTTC. It translates to CASSHPIGDQEIYEQYF.

This clonotype appeared many times. The chain links TRBV2 to TRBJ1-2; D is ambiguous. V gave up 8 bases and J gave up 2 bases, with 12 bases separating them. CDR3 size: 13 residues. Germline V gives CDR1 SNHLY, CDR2 FYNNEI. The CDR3 region is CASSGTPNYGYTF. The CDR3, as DNA: TGTGCCAGCTCTGGAACCCCCAACTATGGCTACACCTTC.

This clonotype has at least ten counts. The chain carries TRBV6-1 and TRBJ2-7; either TRBD1 or TRBD2 may fit D (5 bases each). Germline CDR1 reads MNHNS; CDR2 reads SASEGT. V was pared by 6 bases and J by 3 bases, with 30 bases between. CDR3 length: 19 amino acids. The CDR3 nucleotides read TGTGCCAGCAGGATTACGGAAAGGGGTGTAGGGACGGGCGACTACGAGCAGTACTTC. It specifies CASRITERGVGTGDYEQYF.

On this clonotype itself: A much larger clone is a single base away; this may be a read error. The chain is built from TRBV2 and TRBJ2-5; a weak D match, TRBD2 (6 bases). V lost 3 bases and J 11 bases, leaving 28 bases between the germline ends. In germline, CDR1 is SNHLY, CDR2 FYNNEI. CDR3 size: 17 residues. In DNA, the CDR3 is TGTGCCAGCAGTGAGGGCCGTAGCGGACCTTCCTACAATGAGCAGTACTTC. It specifies CASSEGRSGPSYNEQYF. Using reference TRBV2 and TRBJ2-5 for the parts outside the CDR3, the full variable domain is EPEVTQTPSHQVTQMGQEVILRCVPISNHLYFYWYRQILGQKVEFLVSFYNNEISEKSEIFDDQFSVERPDGSNFTLKIRSTKLEDSAMYFCASSEGRSGPSYNEQYFGPGTRLLVL.

The chain links TRBV19 to TRBJ2-3, with D perhaps TRBD2 (5 bases). Germline V gives CDR1 LNHDA, CDR2 SQIVND (reference sequence). V lost 4 bases and J 0 bases, leaving 17 bases between the germline ends. This CDR3 is 17 amino acids long. Here the CDR3 reads CASSSYKASSSTDTQYF. DNA for the CDR3: TGTGCCAGTAGTAGCTACAAAGCTAGCAGTAGCACAGATACGCAGTATTTT.

This clonotype has at least ten counts. The chain is built from TRBV18 and TRBJ1-5; TRBD1 is a possible D gene (6 bases). The length of the CDR3 is 15 residues. The germline V and J ends were trimmed by 9 bases and 0 bases, with 15 bases remaining between them. Germline CDR1 is KGHSH and CDR2 is LQKENI. The CDR3 nucleotides are TGTGCCAGTGGGGGTACAGGGAATAGCAATCAGCCCCAGCATTTT. It encodes CASGGTGNSNQPQHF.

This clonotype occurred many times. The V gene is TRBV2, the J gene TRBJ2-1; 12 bases map to TRBD2. V lost 1 base to trimming and J lost 6 bases; unmatched junction nucleotides: 7. CDR1 is SNHLY, CDR2 FYNNEI, per germline. The CDR3 runs 17 residues. The CDR3 DNA follows: TGTGCCAGCAGTGAAGAATGGAGGACTAGCGGGATCAATGAGCAGTTCTTC. Residues: CASSEEWRTSGINEQFF. Full variable domain (rest looked up from reference TRBV2 and TRBJ2-1): EPEVTQTPSHQVTQMGQEVILRCVPISNHLYFYWYRQILGQKVEFLVSFYNNEISEKSEIFDDQFSVERPDGSNFTLKIRSTKLEDSAMYFCASSEEWRTSGINEQFFGPGTRLTVL.

The sample holds many counts of this clonotype. The V call is TRBV30, the J call TRBJ1-6, with unresolved D. Germline CDR1 reads GTSNPN; CDR2 reads SVGIG (reference sequence). V shed 4 bases and J shed 5 bases, with 12 bases lying between them. This CDR3 is built from 14 residues. The DNA of the CDR3 is TGTGCCTGGACTTCTCGTGGTCATAATTCACCCCTCCACTTT. Translation: CAWTSRGHNSPLHF.

The table lists this clonotype with many counts. The germline gene is not matched at one end of the junction; a read error may be the cause. The J gene is TRBJ1-1, the V gene TRBV5-8; D is perhaps TRBD1 (5 bases). The CDR3 length is 15 residues. Looked up from germline, CDR1 is SGHTS and CDR2 is YDEGEE. CDR3 amino acids: CASSRTGSPDTEAFF. The CDR3 DNA reads as TGCGCCAGCAGCCGCACAGGCTCCCCGGACACTGAAGCTTTCTTT.

This sequence joins TRBV5-1 and TRBJ2-1; D is ambiguous. The CDR3 spans 14 residues. The germline V gene has CDR1 SGHRS and CDR2 YFSETQ. The V end was cut by 2 bases, the J end by 5 bases, with 11 bases between. CDR3 DNA sequence: TGCGCCAGCAGCTTAGCTGTTCAGAACAATGAGCAGTTCTTC. It yields the protein CASSLAVQNNEQFF.

The V and J genes are TRBV4-1 and TRBJ2-7; D could derive from TRBD1 or TRBD2 (5 bases each). Looked up from germline, CDR1 is MGHRA and CDR2 is YSYEKL. The CDR3 consists of 14 residues. V was clipped by 4 bases and J by 1 base, with 11 bases between them. This chain's CDR3 is CASSLGTTSYEQYF. The CDR3 nucleotides read TGCGCCAGCAGCCTCGGGACCACATCCTACGAGCAGTACTTC.

Details on this clonotype: This likely came from a read error, as a far larger clone is one base away. V is TRBV7-2 and J is TRBJ2-1, with 8 bases that match TRBD2. The CDR3 sequence is 16 residues long. Germline lookup yields CDR1 SGHTA and CDR2 FQGNSA. The CDR3 DNA is TGTGCCAGCAGCTTAGCCTCGGCGGGGGGACTCAATGAGGAGTTCTTC. Encoded protein: CASSLASAGGLNEEFF.

This clonotype was detected many times. The DNA of the CDR3 is TGTGCCAGCAGCCCAAACGGGACAGGGCTACAGGCGGGTGGCTACACCTTC. It codes for CASSPNGTGLQAGGYTF. The chain joins TRBV7-9 to TRBJ1-2; 9 nucleotides line up with TRBD1. This CDR3 contains 17 residues. Unmatched junction bases numbered 17, after V lost 5 bases and J lost 7 bases. Germline loops: CDR1 SEHNR, CDR2 FQNEAQ (reference sequence).

This clonotype was seen only a few times. The J gene is TRBJ2-3, the V gene TRBV24-1; no reliable D call. V lost 7 bases, J lost 0 bases, and 10 bases lay in between. Looked up from germline, CDR1 is KGHDR and CDR2 is SFDVKD. The CDR3 contains 14 residues. The CDR3 region has the DNA TGTGCCACCAGCCGTTCTGCGAGCACAGATACGCAGTATTTT. Translated: CATSRSASTDTQYF.

The sample holds many counts of this clonotype. V gene TRBV28 combines with J gene TRBJ1-5, with D hard to call. CDR3 length: 18 residues. From germline, CDR1 is MDHEN and CDR2 SYDVKM. V lost 7 bases, J lost 1 base, and 23 bases lay in between. CDR3 sequence (DNA): TGTGCCAGCATTGCCCCCCCGGGCAGGTTAGACAGCAATCAGCCCCAGCATTTT. Its translation: CASIAPPGRLDSNQPQHF.

The rearrangement links TRBV4-1 to TRBJ2-7; the D is unclear. The CDR3 is 13 residues long. The V and J ends lost 4 bases and 0 bases respectively, with 7 bases between them. Looked up from germline, CDR1 is MGHRA and CDR2 is YSYEKL. The DNA of the CDR3 is TGCGCCAGCAGCCCCTATTTCTCCTACGAGCAGTACTTC. It translates to CASSPYFSYEQYF.

CDR3 nucleotides: TGTGCCAGTACTCAACAGGTGGTACCTGGAAACACCATATATTTT. Residues: CASTQQVVPGNTIYF. The V and J genes are TRBV19 and TRBJ1-3, with D possibly matching TRBD1 (5 bases). Germline V gives CDR1 LNHDA, CDR2 SQIVND (reference sequence). The CDR3 runs to 15 residues. Between the trimmed V and J ends, which lost 7 bases and 2 bases, there was a span of 15 bases.

This clonotype was counted at least ten times. J is TRBJ1-2 and V is TRBV29-1, with D possibly TRBD1 on 5 matching bases. This CDR3 spans 11 amino acids. CDR1 and CDR2 (germline): SQVTM, ANQGSEA. Trimming took 6 bases from V and 6 from J, leaving 11 bases between them. CDR3 DNA sequence: TGCAGCGTCGCGGAGGGGAATGGCTACACCTTC. Translating it yields CSVAEGNGYTF.

The chain employs TRBV6-1 and TRBJ1-5; D is uncertain. In germline, CDR1 is MNHNS, CDR2 SASEGT. V was shortened by 7 bases and J by 5 bases, with 15 bases between the two germline ends. The CDR3 consists of 14 residues. In DNA, the CDR3 is TGTGCCAGCAAGGCTACAGAACGGGATCAGCCCCAGCATTTT. This translates into CASKATERDQPQHF.

This clonotype was recorded at least ten times. This rearrangement joins TRBV24-1 to TRBJ1-5, with D perhaps matching TRBD1 (6 bases). V lost 3 bases and J 2 bases, leaving 10 bases between the germline ends. The CDR3 runs to 15 residues. From germline, CDR1 is KGHDR and CDR2 SFDVKD. The CDR3 is CATSDAGAGNQPQHF. The CDR3 DNA is TGTGCCACCAGTGATGCAGGGGCTGGCAATCAGCCCCAGCATTTT.

In this sample, this clonotype turned up many times. CDR3 sequence (DNA): TGTGCCAGCAGCTTAGCGGCGGAAGCTTTCTTT. This codes for CASSLAAEAFF. The chain couples TRBV7-9 to TRBJ1-1; no reliable D call. CDR3 length equals 11 residues. V gave up 0 bases and J gave up 8 bases, with 4 bases separating them. CDR1 and CDR2 (germline): SEHNR, FQNEAQ (reference sequence).

The chain recombines TRBV19 with TRBJ1-5; D call uncertain. The CDR3 extends over 13 amino acids. The germline V gene has CDR1 LNHDA and CDR2 SQIVND (reference sequence). V lost 3 bases to trimming and J lost 7 bases, with 10 bases between them. In DNA form, the CDR3 reads TGTGCCAGTAGTATTAAGGGAAAACAGCCCCAGCATTTT. Its translation: CASSIKGKQPQHF. Full variable domain (remainder filled in from reference TRBV19 and TRBJ1-5): DGGITQSPKYLFRKEGQNVTLSCEQNLNHDAMYWYRQDPGQGLRLIYYSQIVNDFQKGDIAEGYSVSREKKESFPLTVTSAQKNPTAFYLCASSIKGKQPQHFGDGTRLSIL.

This clonotype was observed at least ten times. The CDR3 nucleotides read TGTGCCAGCAGTTCCCGATACTCAGTTCGCACAGATACGCAGTATTTT. Its protein product is CASSSRYSVRTDTQYF. The chain uses TRBV6-2 or TRBV6-3 and TRBJ2-3; D gene uncertain. Trimming took off 4 bases at V and 1 base at J, with 15 bases between the two ends. CDR1 and CDR2 from the germline V gene are MNHEY and SVGEGT. The CDR3 covers 16 residues.

This clonotype was observed many times. The rearrangement links TRBV6-1 to TRBJ2-7, with 9 nucleotides matching TRBD2. CDR1 is MNHNS, CDR2 SASEGT, per germline. This CDR3 is built from 15 residues. Unmatched junction bases numbered 11, after V lost 8 bases and J lost 3 bases. The DNA of the CDR3 is TGTGCCAGCGGGCCACTTAGCGGGAGTATCTACGAGCAGTACTTC. Translated, it gives CASGPLSGSIYEQYF.

This clonotype was recorded at least ten times. The chain links TRBV10-3 to TRBJ2-2, with 9 positions matching TRBD1. The V gene's germline CDR1 is ENHRY and CDR2 SYGVKD. V gave up 1 base and J gave up 4 bases; unmatched junction bases: 7. The CDR3 runs 17 residues. The CDR3, as DNA: TGTGCCATCAGTGAGTATGGACAGGGGCGCGTCACCGGGGAGCTGTTTTTT. Its protein product is CAISEYGQGRVTGELFF.

This chain joins TRBV4-2 and TRBJ2-7; 9 bases are a match to TRBD2. V trimming: 0 bases; J trimming: 2 bases; junction bases outside the gene matches: 23. The CDR3 sequence is 22 residues long. Germline V gene data show CDR1 as LGHNA and CDR2 as YNFKEQ. The CDR3 is CASSQDWVTKRARRLAAYEQYF. DNA of the CDR3: TGTGCCAGCAGCCAAGATTGGGTGACAAAACGAGCTAGACGACTAGCGGCCTACGAGCAGTACTTC.

The gene calls are TRBV12-3 or TRBV12-4 and TRBJ2-1, with 7 bases identical to TRBD1. CDR3 length equals 11 residues. With V trimmed by 5 bases and J by 15 bases, 7 bases remained unmatched. The CDR3 protein is CASSDDRVRFF. The CDR3 DNA is TGTGCCAGCAGTGATGACAGGGTGCGGTTCTTC.

Comments on this clonotype: A much larger clone sits a single nucleotide away, making a read error possible. The chain combines TRBV3-1 with TRBJ2-5; TRBD2 matches at 9 bases. Germline loops: CDR1 LGHDT, CDR2 YNNKEL (reference sequence). Losses at the gene ends were 4 bases for V and 2 bases for J; bases not matched to a gene: 5. CDR3 length: 15 amino acids. DNA for the CDR3: TGTGCCAGCAGCCGCCAGACTAGCGGACAAGAGACCCAGTACTTC. Translated, it gives CASSRQTSGQETQYF.